A selection of T cell receptor beta chains follows, all from one sample in a study of prognosis after radiotherapy for stage I lung cancer. TCRdb recomputed calls from the multiplex PCR reads with MiXCR, one row per CDR3 protein. Among about 47,000 distinct CDR3 sequences, less than 35% were seen once, and the ten largest hold about 9.2%. The source was PBMCs, collected before or after stereotactic body radiation therapy (not recorded which). The receptors stem from a donor over 45 with non-small cell lung cancer. Both conserved end residues are part of each CDR3. Fields, in order: D gene, clone size, CDR3 length, J gene, V gene, CDR3 DNA, CDR3 protein. The D gene is left open where the match is weak. Only some rows state a clone size, as once, few, many or a class for expanded clones.

NA | many | 14 | TRBJ2-5 | TRBV7-2 | TGTGCCAGCAGCTTAGGCAGACACCAAGAGACCCAGTACTTC | CASSLGRHQETQYF
NA | many | 15 | TRBJ1-1 | TRBV18 | TGTGCCAGCTCACCACCGACGGGACGGAACACTGAAGCTTTCTTT | CASSPPTGRNTEAFF
NA | many | 14 | TRBJ1-6 | TRBV20-1 | TGCAGTGCTAGCAAGGACGCCATGAATTCACCCCTCCACTTT | CSASKDAMNSPLHF
NA | many | 13 | TRBJ2-6 | TRBV18 | TGTGCCAGCTCAGGCGACTCCCACAACGTCCTGACTTTC | CASSGDSHNVLTF
NA | NA | 13 | TRBJ2-5 | TRBV3-1 | TGTGCCAGCAGCCAGTCTGGCCCCGGGTCCCAGTACTTC | CASSQSGPGSQYF
TRBD1 | many | 14 | TRBJ1-2 | TRBV9 | TGTGCCAGCAGCGCGACAGGGGACACCTATGGCTACACCTTC | CASSATGDTYGYTF
NA | many | 15 | TRBJ1-2 | TRBV11-2 | TGTGCCTCCGCGACCTCCGGGACGGTTCGGTATGGCTACACCTTC | CASATSGTVRYGYTF
NA | many | 13 | TRBJ1-2 | TRBV11-2 | TGTGCCAGCAGTTCCGACACTAACTATGGCTACACCTTC | CASSSDTNYGYTF
TRBD2 | NA | 16 | TRBJ2-5 | TRBV14 | TGTGCCAGCAGCCAAGATTCGGGGGGGAAAAAAGAGACCCAGTACTTC | CASSQDSGGKKETQYF
NA | many | 15 | TRBJ2-1 | TRBV18 | TGTGCCAGCTCCTCCGATGGGGGTTTGTACAATGAGCAGTTCTTC | CASSSDGGLYNEQFF
TRBD1 | many | 17 | TRBJ2-4 | TRBV6-1 | TGTGCCAGCAGTCCCCCGACAGGGCCGCTAGCCAAAAACATTCAGTACTTC | CASSPPTGPLAKNIQYF
NA | many | 15 | TRBJ2-2 | TRBV5-1 | TGCGCCAGCAGCCAGGGACACGGGAACACCGGGGAGCTGTTTTTT | CASSQGHGNTGELFF
NA | many | 12 | TRBJ2-7 | TRBV6-1 | TGTGCCAGTAGCAACTCACCCTACGAGCAGTACTTC | CASSNSPYEQYF
NA | many | 17 | TRBJ2-6 | TRBV6-1 | TGTGCCAGCAGGACGACACGAAATTGGGCGGGGGCCAACGTCCTGACTTTC | CASRTTRNWAGANVLTF
NA | many | 14 | TRBJ1-4 | TRBV5-4 | TGTGCCAGCAGCCGGGACTCAAGGAATGAAAAACTGTTTTTT | CASSRDSRNEKLFF
TRBD1 | many | 14 | TRBJ2-2 | TRBV29-1 | TGCAGCGCCGGACAGGGGTCGGGCACCGGGGAGCTGTTTTTT | CSAGQGSGTGELFF
TRBD1 | many | 15 | TRBJ1-1 | TRBV6-5 | TGTGCCAGCAGTTACTCTAGGGACAGTGGCACTGAAGCTTTCTTT | CASSYSRDSGTEAFF
TRBD2 | NA | 14 | TRBJ2-1 | TRBV6-2/TRBV6-3 | TGTGCCAGCAACCTGCGGGAGCGGTACAATGAGCAGTTCTTC | CASNLRERYNEQFF
NA | many | 15 | TRBJ2-5 | TRBV6-2/TRBV6-3 | TGTGCCAGCAGTTATTCCGGGACCGCGAGGGAGACCCAGTACTTC | CASSYSGTARETQYF
TRBD1 | many | 12 | TRBJ1-1 | TRBV19 | TGTGCCAGTACCCCGACAGGGATGGTCGCTTTCTTT | CASTPTGMVAFF
TRBD2 | many | 13 | TRBJ2-1 | TRBV20-1 | TGCAGTGCCCAGAGCGGGAGTAACAATGAGCAGTTCTTC | CSAQSGSNNEQFF
NA | many | 13 | TRBJ1-4 | TRBV24-1 | TGTGCCACCAAGAACCGTTTAGGGGAAAAACTGTTTTTT | CATKNRLGEKLFF
TRBD1 | many | 15 | TRBJ1-1 | TRBV2 | TGTGCCAGCAGTGAGGAGACAGGGTGGGGCACTGAAGCTTTCTTT | CASSEETGWGTEAFF
NA | many | 13 | TRBJ1-3 | TRBV28 | TGTGCCAGCAGCTCTCACTCTGGAAACACCATATATTTT | CASSSHSGNTIYF
NA | NA | 13 | TRBJ2-5 | TRBV5-1 | TGCGCCAGCATGTCGGGGGTTGCAGAGACCCATTACTTC | CASMSGVAETHYF
NA | NA | 14 | TRBJ2-7 | TRBV27 | TGTGTCAGCAGACCGACCCAGATCTCCTACGAGCAGTACTTC | CVSRPTQISYEQYF
NA | many | 14 | TRBJ2-1 | TRBV28 | TGTGCCAGCAGTAATCTAGGCACCTACAATGAGCAGTTCTTC | CASSNLGTYNEQFF
TRBD2 | many | 15 | TRBJ2-1 | TRBV10-3 | TGTGCCATCAGTCCACTAGCGGGAGACTTTAATGAGCAGTTCTTC | CAISPLAGDFNEQFF
TRBD2 | NA | 19 | TRBJ2-3 | TRBV12-3/TRBV12-4 | TGTGCCAGCAGTTTAACGACTAGCGGTAGGGTCGGGGGGGAAGATACGCAGTATTTT | CASSLTTSGRVGGEDTQYF
TRBD2 | NA | 15 | TRBJ2-2 | TRBV13 | TGTGCCAACAAGAGAGCGGGAGGGCACACCAGTGAGCTGTTTTTT | CANKRAGGHTSELFF
NA | NA | 13 | TRBJ1-3 | TRBV18 | TGTGCCAGCTCACCGGGGATGCGAAACACCACATATTTT | CASSPGMRNTTYF
NA | many | 13 | TRBJ1-6 | TRBV5-1 | TGCGCCAGCAGCTTAACACAGGATTCACCCCTCCACTTT | CASSLTQDSPLHF
NA | many | 16 | TRBJ2-1 | TRBV24-1 | TGTGCCACCAGTGACGGGCGTGGGGGTCTATACAATGAGCAGTTCTTC | CATSDGRGGLYNEQFF
TRBD1 | many | 12 | TRBJ2-7 | TRBV18 | TGTGCCAGCTCACCGGACAGGGCCGAGCAGTACTTC | CASSPDRAEQYF
NA | many | 15 | TRBJ1-2 | TRBV11-3 | TGTGCCAGCAGCCCTAGGGACGCAGGTTTTGGTGGCTACACCTTC | CASSPRDAGFGGYTF
NA | many | 12 | TRBJ1-1 | TRBV7-2 | TGTGCCAGCAGCTCATACAACACTGAAGCTTTCTTT | CASSSYNTEAFF